This T cell receptor (beta chain) appears in the sequencing data of a study of identical twins. TCRdb used MiXCR to reprocess the 5' RACE reads, holding one entry per CDR3 protein. Among about 460,000 distinct CDR3 sequences, 12% to 15% were seen once, and the ten largest hold roughly 0.56%. This clonotype has more than one count but fewer than ten. V lost 1 base and J 3 bases, leaving 10 bases between the germline ends. The length of the CDR3 is 15 residues. Germline CDR1 SGHTA, CDR2 FQGNSA. In addition, the sample was reused for a study of yellow fever vaccine responses in identical twins.

The chain carries TRBV7-2 and TRBJ1-5; D gene unclear. Sequencing was done on a sample of CD4+ T cells sorted from blood. The sequence came from a woman between 18 and 30 years old in good health. The CDR3 region has the DNA TGTGCCAGCAGCTTAGTGGGCCGGCTCAATCAGCCCCAGCATTTT. It yields the protein CASSLVGRLNQPQHF. Supplemented by reference TRBV7-2 and TRBJ1-5, the full variable domain reads GAGVSQSPSNKVTEKGKDVELRCDPISGHTALYWYRQSLGQGLEFLIYFQGNSAPDKSGLPSDRFSAERTGGSVSTLTIQRTQQEDSAVYLCASSLVGRLNQPQHFGDGTRLSIL.